Each of the 29 T cell receptor beta chains below was sequenced from the same sample in a study of technical replicates of blood from four donors (dated 2017 in TCRdb). Library creation used the immunoSEQ multiplex PCR assay. TCRdb's version of the immuneACCESS table is confined to in-frame rearrangements and falls short of the full clone set. An unresolved V gene accounts for under half of the shortfall where checked; the remainder is of unknown origin. This sample comprises more than 65,000 clones, 95% to 98% of them detected only once. In total, the top ten clones hold around 0.3% of the sample. The sequenced material came from T cells isolated from PBMCs. The source is a human donor in good health.

The V gene is TRBV6-5, the J gene TRBJ2-3; 15 nucleotides agree with TRBD2. CDR1 is MNHEY, CDR2 SVGAGI, per germline. V lost 5 bases to trimming and J lost 9 bases; unmatched junction nucleotides: 0. The CDR3 covers 13 residues. CDR3 in DNA: TGTGCCAGCAGTGGACTAGCGGGAGGGACGCAGTATTTT. Its translation: CASSGLAGGTQYF.

The rearrangement links TRBV4-3 to TRBJ2-6; 7 nucleotides align to TRBD1. Germline V gene lookup returns CDR1 LGHNA and CDR2 YSLEER. There are 16 residues in the CDR3. V shed 4 bases and J 0 bases; nucleotides not matched to a gene: 3. CDR3 nucleotide sequence: TGCGCCAGCAGCCGAGGGACAGCCTCTGGGGCCAACGTCCTGACTTTC. Its protein product is CASSRGTASGANVLTF.

CDR3 sequence reads: CASSLDRDYGYTF. The CDR3 DNA reads TGCGCCAGCAGCCTAGACAGGGACTATGGCTACACCTTC. The genes are TRBV4-1 and TRBJ1-2, with 7 nucleotides matching TRBD1. CDR3 length equals 13 residues. Germline CDR1 reads MGHRA; CDR2 reads YSYEKL. Trimming took 4 bases from V and 3 from J; bases not matched to a gene: 2.

The gene calls are TRBV27 and TRBJ2-3, with TRBD2 identical over 12 bases. With 5 bases clipped from V and 1 base from J, the junction kept 4 bases outside the gene matches. Per the germline V gene, CDR1 is MNHEY and CDR2 is SMNVEV (reference sequence). The CDR3 extends over 16 amino acids. The CDR3 is CASSARLAGGTDTQYF. DNA of the CDR3: TGTGCCAGCAGTGCGCGACTAGCGGGAGGCACAGATACGCAGTATTTT.

The chain is built from TRBV27 and TRBJ2-1; no clear D. The V end lost 2 bases, the J end lost 3 bases, and 5 bases lay between the germline ends. CDR1 MNHEY and CDR2 SMNVEV come from the germline V gene (reference sequence). The CDR3 contains 13 residues. CDR3 residues: CASSLLDYNEQFF. CDR3 nucleotides: TGTGCCAGCAGTTTACTAGACTACAATGAGCAGTTCTTC.

The V gene is TRBV27, the J gene TRBJ1-2; 9 nucleotides agree with TRBD1. Germline V gene lookup returns CDR1 MNHEY and CDR2 SMNVEV (reference sequence). The CDR3 runs 15 residues. Trimming cost V 2 bases and J 8 bases; bases outside gene matches: 9. The DNA for the CDR3 is TGTGCCAGCAGTTTAGTTATCGGGACAGGGTCAGGCTACACCTTC. Translated, it gives CASSLVIGTGSGYTF.

A single count supports this clone. The chain carries TRBV27 and TRBJ2-6; 9 bases align to TRBD1. In germline, CDR1 is MNHEY, CDR2 SMNVEV (reference sequence). Trimming removed 7 bases from V and 1 base from J; junction bases left unmatched: 11. The CDR3 contains 18 residues. CDR3 sequence (DNA): TGTGCCAGCACCTTCGGACAGGGGTTCCCTTCTGGGGCCAACGTCCTGACTTTC. Its protein product is CASTFGQGFPSGANVLTF. The complete variable domain, with remaining parts taken from reference TRBV27 and TRBJ2-6, reads EAQVTQNPRYLITVTGKKLTVTCSQNMNHEYMSWYRQDPGLGLRQIYYSMNVEVTDKGDVPEGYKVSRKEKRNFPLILESPSPNQTSLYFCASTFGQGFPSGANVLTFGAGSRLTVL.

The rearrangement links TRBV11-3 to TRBJ1-2; no clear D gene. Deletions cut 4 bases from V and 2 bases from J, with 5 bases between. The germline CDR1 and CDR2 sequences are SGHNT and YENEEA. The CDR3 loop spans 12 amino acids. CDR3 DNA sequence: TGTGCCAGCAGCTACCGGAACTATGGCTACACCTTC. This codes for CASSYRNYGYTF.

The V call is TRBV14, the J call TRBJ2-3; 10 bases are a match to TRBD2. The V gene's germline CDR1 is SGHDN and CDR2 FVKESK. V shed 1 base, J shed 4 bases, and the junction held 5 bases outside the gene matches. The CDR3 runs to 16 residues. The CDR3 DNA reads TGTGCCAGCAGCCAAGTAGCGGGAGGTTTTTCAGATACGCAGTATTTT. Translated: CASSQVAGGFSDTQYF.

V gene TRBV6-1 combines with J gene TRBJ2-7, with D perhaps TRBD1 (7 bases). The CDR3 sequence is 15 residues long. The V gene lost 4 bases and the J gene lost 2 bases, with 15 bases spanning the gap. Germline values: CDR1 MNHNS, CDR2 SASEGT. CDR3 residues: CASSVPAGGPYEQYF. The CDR3 DNA reads TGTGCCAGCAGTGTCCCGGCAGGGGGGCCCTACGAGCAGTACTTC.

The chain uses TRBV18 and TRBJ2-7; 7 bases map to TRBD2. V gave up 3 bases and J gave up 3 bases; unmatched junction bases: 5. There are 14 residues in the CDR3. The germline V gene encodes CDR1 KGHSH and CDR2 LQKENI. The CDR3 loop is CASSPRGGSYEQYF. The DNA of the CDR3 is TGTGCCAGCTCACCTCGCGGGGGAAGCTACGAGCAGTACTTC.

The gene calls are TRBV5-4 and TRBJ1-2, with TRBD1 as a possible D gene (6 bases). Deletions cut 3 bases from V and 4 bases from J, with 16 bases between. The CDR3 is 15 amino acids. Germline CDR1 is SGHNT and CDR2 is YYREEE (reference sequence). This CDR3 reads CASSSPGTYGYGYTF. The DNA of the CDR3 is TGTGCCAGCAGCTCTCCCGGGACATACGGCTATGGCTACACCTTC.

The genes are TRBV7-2 and TRBJ2-2, with D unclear. V was cut by 3 bases and J by 5 bases, with 10 bases left in between. This CDR3 region has 14 residues. CDR1 SGHTA and CDR2 FQGNSA come from the germline V gene. In DNA, the CDR3 is TGTGCCAGCAGCTTCGGGTCCGTGACCGGGGAGCTGTTTTTT. Its protein is CASSFGSVTGELFF.

V is TRBV5-4 and J is TRBJ2-5, with D hard to call. The CDR3 is 15 residues long. V lost 6 bases and J 1 base, leaving 16 bases between the germline ends. Germline loops: CDR1 SGHNT, CDR2 YYREEE (reference sequence). For the CDR3, the DNA is TGTGCCAGCACCCCCCCTCCTCCGAGCCAAGAGACCCAGTACTTC. It specifies CASTPPPPSQETQYF.

The rearrangement joins TRBV10-1 to TRBJ1-2; TRBD1 agrees at 7 bases. Germline V lookup: CDR1 WNHNN, CDR2 SYGVQD (reference sequence). The length of the CDR3 is 17 residues. The V segment lost 0 bases and the J segment 2 bases; nucleotides outside the gene matches: 9. This CDR3 is CASSESRTGDTNYGYTF. In nucleotides, the CDR3 is TGCGCCAGCAGTGAGTCCCGGACAGGAGATACCAACTATGGCTACACCTTC.

The table lists this clone with a count of one. This chain uses TRBV30 with TRBJ1-1, with 9 bases identical to TRBD1. Germline assignment: CDR1 GTSNPN and CDR2 SVGIG (reference sequence). The CDR3 covers 14 residues. The ends lost 0 bases at V and 4 bases at J; junction bases unmatched: 3. The DNA of the CDR3 is TGTGCCTGGAGTGTGGGGACAGGGAGCACTGAAGCTTTCTTT. Its protein product is CAWSVGTGSTEAFF. Complete variable domain (other parts from reference TRBV30 and TRBJ1-1): SQTIHQWPATLVQPVGSPLSLECTVEGTSNPNLYWYRQAAGRGLQLLFYSVGIGQISSEVPQNLSASRPQDRQFILSSKKLLLSDSGFYLCAWSVGTGSTEAFFGQGTRLTVV.

The rearrangement links TRBV27 to TRBJ2-7; 11 bases agree with TRBD2. V shed 5 bases, J shed 3 bases, and the junction held 3 bases outside the gene matches. The CDR3 extends over 14 amino acids. Germline assignment: CDR1 MNHEY and CDR2 SMNVEV (reference sequence). CDR3 coding DNA: TGTGCCAGCAGTCACGGGACTAGCGGCTACGAGCAGTACTTC. Its translation is CASSHGTSGYEQYF.

The chain combines TRBV6-5 with TRBJ1-1; D is undetermined. The CDR3 spans 14 residues. Trimming pared 0 bases from V and 5 bases from J, leaving 10 bases between. Per germline, CDR1 MNHEY and CDR2 SVGAGI. Here the CDR3 reads CASSYSQAGTEAFF. The CDR3 coding sequence is TGTGCCAGCAGTTACTCACAAGCGGGGACTGAAGCTTTCTTT.

The genes are TRBV4-2 and TRBJ1-5, with TRBD1 identical over 7 bases. This CDR3 region has 15 residues. J lost 2 bases, V lost 2 bases, and 3 bases had no gene match. Germline CDR1 LGHNA, CDR2 YNFKEQ. CDR3 nucleotide sequence: TGTGCCAGCAGCCAATTAGACAGGGGCAATCAGCCCCAGCATTTT. Encoded protein: CASSQLDRGNQPQHF.

The chain recombines TRBV6-5 with TRBJ2-5, with 8 bases identical to TRBD2. The germline V gene has CDR1 MNHEY and CDR2 SVGAGI. This CDR3 is built from 15 residues. Losses at the gene ends were 0 bases for V and 5 bases for J; bases not matched to a gene: 5. CDR3 in DNA: TGTGCCAGCAGTTACTCGACAGGCGGGAGGGAGACCCAGTACTTC. Residues: CASSYSTGGRETQYF.

This rearrangement joins TRBV29-1 to TRBJ2-7; no clear D gene. Germline CDR1 SQVTM, CDR2 ANQGSEA. This CDR3 region has 11 residues. Trimming took 6 bases from V and 6 from J, leaving 12 bases between them. The CDR3: CSVRRSFEQYF. The CDR3 region has the DNA TGCAGCGTCCGAAGGAGTTTCGAGCAGTACTTC.

The chain combines TRBV27 with TRBJ2-1; 7 bases agree with TRBD2. V shed 6 bases and J 4 bases; nucleotides not matched to a gene: 3. The CDR3 spans 13 residues. Germline CDR1 MNHEY, CDR2 SMNVEV (reference sequence). This chain's CDR3 is CASSTSVYNEQFF. DNA for the CDR3: TGTGCCAGCAGCACTAGCGTGTACAATGAGCAGTTCTTC.

The rearrangement uses TRBV4-1 and TRBJ2-1, with 10 bases matching TRBD1. The CDR3 length is 14 residues. The germline V gene encodes CDR1 MGHRA and CDR2 YSYEKL. With 4 bases clipped from V and 6 bases from J, the junction kept 3 bases outside the gene matches. CDR3 loop: CASSLRDRGNEQFF. The CDR3 DNA reads TGCGCCAGCAGCCTCCGGGACAGGGGCAATGAGCAGTTCTTC.

The chain recombines TRBV9 with TRBJ2-6, with D possibly TRBD2 on 6 matching bases. Trimming stripped 1 base from V and 0 bases from J, with 11 bases between. Per the germline V gene, CDR1 is SGDLS and CDR2 is YYNGEE. The CDR3 totals 17 residues. CDR3 residues: CASSVQGDFSGANVLTF. As DNA, the CDR3 is TGTGCCAGCAGCGTACAAGGGGACTTCTCTGGGGCCAACGTCCTGACTTTC.

The rearrangement uses TRBV4-3 and TRBJ2-5, with 9 bases that match TRBD2. Unmatched junction bases numbered 4, after V lost 1 base and J lost 4 bases. Germline-derived CDR1 and CDR2 are LGHNA and YSLEER. The CDR3 has 15 amino acids. CDR3: CASSQVLAGSETQYF. The CDR3 coding sequence is TGCGCCAGCAGCCAAGTTCTAGCGGGATCAGAGACCCAGTACTTC.

The J gene is TRBJ1-1, the V gene TRBV27, with D possibly TRBD1 on 5 matching bases. CDR3 length: 14 residues. Deletions cut 6 bases from V and 5 bases from J, with 16 bases between. Germline assignment: CDR1 MNHEY and CDR2 SMNVEV (reference sequence). CDR3 loop: CASRQYGARTEAFF. The CDR3 DNA is TGTGCCAGCAGGCAGTATGGGGCGCGGACTGAAGCTTTCTTT.

This clone was seen a single time. This chain links TRBV29-1 with TRBJ2-7; TRBD2 agrees at 12 bases. Losses at the gene ends were 7 bases for V and 6 bases for J; bases not matched to a gene: 1. CDR3 length equals 11 residues. CDR1 SQVTM and CDR2 ANQGSEA come from the germline V gene. The CDR3 region has the DNA TGCAGCGCGGGACTAGCGGGCGAGCAGTACTTC. Its translation: CSAGLAGEQYF.

This clone was recorded once. The chain is built from TRBV10-3 and TRBJ1-1; TRBD1 matches at 7 bases. The CDR3 has 14 amino acids. Trimming took 7 bases from V and 1 from J; bases not matched to a gene: 6. Germline V lookup: CDR1 ENHRY, CDR2 SYGVKD. CDR3 nucleotide sequence: TGTGCCATCACCAAGGGGGCAGAGAACACTGAAGCTTTCTTT. Translation gives CAITKGAENTEAFF.

J is TRBJ2-2 and V is TRBV30; tentative D call: TRBD1 (5 bases). Germline lookup yields CDR1 GTSNPN and CDR2 SVGIG (reference sequence). The CDR3 consists of 14 residues. The ends were cut back, 3 bases at V and 3 bases at J, with 11 bases in the middle. The CDR3 bases are TGTGCCTGGAGGCCAGGGTGGCACACCGGGGAGCTGTTTTTT. Translating gives CAWRPGWHTGELFF.